These 21 T cell receptor beta chains were sequenced from one sample in a study of blood T cell repertoires in COVID-19. TCRdb's copy holds only in-frame clones and misses some; the assay was immunoSEQ multiplex PCR. The table lists 150,000 to 200,000 clones, more than 85% of them singletons. Source material: peripheral blood. The receptor set was obtained from a man in his forties with active or convalescent COVID-19.

The rearrangement joins TRBV6-6 to TRBJ2-5; the match to TRBD2 covers 7 bases. Germline V lookup: CDR1 MNHNY, CDR2 SVGAGI (reference sequence). There are 12 residues in the CDR3. The CDR3 coding sequence is TGTTCTGCGGGGGTCCAGCGGGAGACCCAGTACTTC. Amino acids: CSAGVQRETQYF.

The rearrangement uses TRBV5-1 and TRBJ1-2; 8 bases are a match to TRBD1. The CDR3 has 16 residues. Germline lookup yields CDR1 SGHRS and CDR2 YFSETQ. V was pared by 3 bases and J by 1 base, with 8 bases of the junction left unmatched. The CDR3 here is CASSSGGEDLNYGYTF. CDR3 nucleotides: TGCGCCAGCAGCTCAGGGGGCGAGGACCTTAACTATGGCTACACCTTC.

The rearrangement uses TRBV29-1 and TRBJ1-5, with D possibly TRBD1 on 5 matching bases. V was shortened by 2 bases and J by 2 bases, with 7 bases between the two germline ends. The CDR3 is 13 amino acids. Germline CDR1 reads SQVTM; CDR2 reads ANQGSEA. The CDR3 DNA reads TGCAGCGTTGAAACAGGTGGCAATCAGCCCCAGCATTTT. This sequence encodes CSVETGGNQPQHF.

The chain has TRBV7-9 and TRBJ1-1; D is perhaps TRBD1 (5 bases). Trimming cost V 5 bases and J 5 bases, with 18 bases left between them. This CDR3 is built from 15 residues. From germline, CDR1 is SEHNR and CDR2 FQNEAQ (reference sequence). Here the CDR3 DNA reads TGTGCCAGCAGCCCAGGCGGGGGAGCGGAAACTGAAGCTTTCTTT. This gives the protein CASSPGGGAETEAFF.

The chain has TRBV9 and TRBJ1-6, with 10 bases aligning to TRBD1. Germline trimming cut 0 bases from V and 9 bases from J; bases unmatched to any gene: 3. CDR3 length equals 15 residues. Looked up from germline, CDR1 is SGDLS and CDR2 is YYNGEE. The CDR3 DNA sequence: TGTGCCAGCAGCGTAGGGGGACAGGGGAGTTCACCCCTCCACTTT. Its protein is CASSVGGQGSSPLHF.

A single count supports this clone. The CDR3 bases are TGTGCCAGCAGCCAGTGGCTAGCGGGGGACCTCACCGGGGAGCTGTTTTTT. It translates to CASSQWLAGDLTGELFF. V is TRBV27 and J is TRBJ2-2; 10 bases agree with TRBD2. CDR3 size: 17 residues. Losses at the gene ends were 6 bases for V and 4 bases for J; bases not matched to a gene: 11. The germline gives CDR1 MNHEY, CDR2 SMNVEV (reference sequence).

Worth noting for this clone: At the DNA level, this CDR3 is encoded by other sequences in the same sample as well. The V and J genes are TRBV9 and TRBJ2-2; 12 bases are a match to TRBD2. The germline V gene has CDR1 SGDLS and CDR2 YYNGEE. This CDR3 contains 17 residues. V shed 6 bases and J 2 bases; nucleotides not matched to a gene: 8. The chain's CDR3 is CASNDLAGGPNTGELFF. The CDR3 nucleotides are TGTGCCAGCAACGATCTAGCGGGGGGGCCAAACACCGGGGAGCTGTTTTTT.

The rearrangement uses TRBV21-1 and TRBJ2-7; the table gives TRBD1 as D, unverified against the DNA. TRBV21-1 is recorded as a pseudogene. This CDR3 is built from 14 residues. The CDR3: CASSTQGAPYEQYF. CDR3 sequence (DNA): TGTGCCAGCAGCACTCAGGGGGCCCCCTACGAGCAGTACTTC.

The genes are TRBV4-1 and TRBJ2-7; a possible D gene is TRBD1 (7 bases). V was clipped by 1 base and J by 2 bases, with 12 bases between them. Germline loops: CDR1 MGHRA, CDR2 YSYEKL. The CDR3 extends over 15 amino acids. The CDR3 sequence: CASSQGAGGTYEQYF. The CDR3 coding sequence is TGCGCCAGCAGCCAAGGGGCAGGGGGGACCTACGAGCAGTACTTC.

V usage is TRBV12-3 or TRBV12-4 and J usage is TRBJ1-5; no reliable D call. V lost 6 bases to trimming and J lost 3 bases, with 9 bases between them. The CDR3 runs 13 residues. CDR3 nucleotides: TGTGCCAGCAGCTACCGGGACAATCAGCCCCAGCATTTT. This gives the protein CASSYRDNQPQHF.

The chain employs TRBV27 and TRBJ1-5; tentatively, D is TRBD1 (5 bases). From germline, CDR1 is MNHEY and CDR2 SMNVEV (reference sequence). The CDR3 is 15 residues long. Trimming removed 6 bases from V and 3 bases from J, with 15 bases in between. CDR3 protein: CASSPPRDFNQPQHF. In DNA form, the CDR3 reads TGTGCCAGCAGCCCTCCCAGGGACTTCAATCAGCCCCAGCATTTT.

The chain carries TRBV2 and TRBJ1-1, with unresolved D. This CDR3 contains 12 residues. Trimming removed 7 bases at V and 5 bases at J, with 11 bases between. CDR1 is SNHLY, CDR2 FYNNEI, per germline. The CDR3 loop is CASTRLVTEAFF. As DNA, the CDR3 is TGTGCCAGCACCAGACTCGTTACTGAAGCTTTCTTT.

As regards this clone: A read error may account for a junction end that differs from germline. V usage is TRBV12-3 or TRBV12-4 and J usage is TRBJ1-6; D perhaps matches TRBD1 (6 bases). CDR3 length: 13 amino acids. The CDR3 DNA is TGTGCCAGCAGTTTGGTAAGAGGACAGCACGACTACTTT. This encodes CASSLVRGQHDYF.

This clone was counted a single time. The V and J genes are TRBV4-2 and TRBJ1-5, with D uncertain. There are 14 residues in the CDR3. The germline V gene encodes CDR1 LGHNA and CDR2 YNFKEQ. Trimming removed 0 bases at V and 9 bases at J, with 12 bases between. CDR3 DNA sequence: TGTGCCAGCAGCCAAGATCGAGCCGCAAGGCCCCAGCATTTT. It translates to CASSQDRAARPQHF.

The chain has TRBV15 and TRBJ2-7; D is unclear. V lost 0 bases to trimming and J lost 6 bases, with 18 bases between them. The germline CDR1 and CDR2 sequences are LNHNV and YYDKDF (reference sequence). This CDR3 comprises 16 residues. The CDR3 is CATSRDQAQFGPEQYF. DNA of the CDR3: TGTGCCACCAGCAGAGATCAAGCACAGTTTGGCCCCGAGCAGTACTTC.

The V and J genes are TRBV5-1 and TRBJ2-6, with 7 positions matching TRBD1. CDR1 is SGHRS and CDR2 is YFSETQ in the germline V gene. After removal of 5 bases from V and 2 bases from J, the junction contained 4 bases not matched to a gene. CDR3 length: 15 residues. The CDR3: CASRRQGAGANVLTF. The CDR3 DNA sequence: TGCGCCAGCAGACGTCAGGGGGCTGGGGCCAACGTCCTGACTTTC.

V gene TRBV30 combines with J gene TRBJ2-5; the D is unclear. The V end was cut by 3 bases, the J end by 4 bases, with 9 bases between. From germline, CDR1 is GTSNPN and CDR2 SVGIG (reference sequence). The CDR3 sequence is 12 residues long. This CDR3 is CAWSLVRETQYF. For the CDR3, the DNA is TGTGCCTGGAGCTTAGTAAGAGAGACCCAGTACTTC. Full variable domain (remainder filled in from reference TRBV30 and TRBJ2-5): SQTIHQWPATLVQPVGSPLSLECTVEGTSNPNLYWYRQAAGRGLQLLFYSVGIGQISSEVPQNLSASRPQDRQFILSSKKLLLSDSGFYLCAWSLVRETQYFGPGTRLLVL.

The sample holds a few counts of this clone. This sequence joins TRBV7-8 and TRBJ1-2; D unclear. V lost 11 bases to trimming and J lost 5 bases, with 15 bases between them. The CDR3 is 12 amino acids. CDR1 is SGHVS, CDR2 FQNEAQ, per germline. The CDR3 bases are TGTGCCTCCGGGTCGCCAAATTATGGCTACACCTTC. Translated, it gives CASGSPNYGYTF.

J is TRBJ1-2 and V is TRBV6-1, with 7 bases lining up with TRBD1. This CDR3 region has 17 residues. Germline V gene sequence: CDR1 MNHNS, CDR2 SASEGT. The ends lost 1 base at V and 5 bases at J; junction bases unmatched: 13. The CDR3 DNA sequence: TGTGCCAGCAGTGAAGTATTTTCGGGACAGCAAGATTATGGCTACACCTTC. It codes for CASSEVFSGQQDYGYTF.

This chain joins TRBV30 and TRBJ2-2; D perhaps matches TRBD2 (5 bases). The CDR3 consists of 15 residues. V dropped 4 bases and J dropped 4 bases, with 16 bases sitting between them. Germline CDR1 GTSNPN, CDR2 SVGIG (reference sequence). CDR3 nucleotides: TGTGCCTGGACCGTGGGTCCGGCGGGCACCGGGGAGCTGTTTTTT. Its translation is CAWTVGPAGTGELFF. The variable domain in full, completed from reference TRBV30 and TRBJ2-2, reads SQTIHQWPATLVQPVGSPLSLECTVEGTSNPNLYWYRQAAGRGLQLLFYSVGIGQISSEVPQNLSASRPQDRQFILSSKKLLLSDSGFYLCAWTVGPAGTGELFFGEGSRLTVL.

The V gene is TRBV3-1 (or the pseudogene TRBV3-2), the J gene TRBJ2-7; D gene uncertain. The CDR3 is made up of 13 amino acids. The germline CDR1 and CDR2 sequences are LGHDT and YNNKEL (reference sequence). The V gene lost 0 bases and the J gene lost 6 bases, with 9 bases spanning the gap. This chain's CDR3 is CASSQDRQREQYF. Here the CDR3 DNA reads TGTGCCAGCAGCCAAGACAGACAACGCGAGCAGTACTTC.